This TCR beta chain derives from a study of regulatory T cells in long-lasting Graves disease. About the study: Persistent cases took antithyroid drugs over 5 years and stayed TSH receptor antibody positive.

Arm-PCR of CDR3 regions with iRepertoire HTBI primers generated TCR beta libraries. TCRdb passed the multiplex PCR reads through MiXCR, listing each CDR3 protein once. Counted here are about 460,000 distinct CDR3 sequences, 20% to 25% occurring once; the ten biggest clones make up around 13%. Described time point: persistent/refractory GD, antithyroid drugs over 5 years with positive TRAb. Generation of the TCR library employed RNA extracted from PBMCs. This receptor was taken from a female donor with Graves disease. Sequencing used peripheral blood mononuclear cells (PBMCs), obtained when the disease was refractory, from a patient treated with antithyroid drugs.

The CDR3 region is CASNFGGGAGQETQYF. The CDR3 DNA reads as TGCGCCAGCAATTTTGGCGGGGGAGCGGGTCAAGAGACCCAGTACTTC. The chain couples TRBV5-1 to TRBJ2-5; 7 bases map to TRBD2. This CDR3 has 16 residues. Germline V gene data show CDR1 as SGHRS and CDR2 as YFSETQ. The V gene end was trimmed by 6 bases and the J gene end by 2 bases; junction bases not matched to a gene: 13.